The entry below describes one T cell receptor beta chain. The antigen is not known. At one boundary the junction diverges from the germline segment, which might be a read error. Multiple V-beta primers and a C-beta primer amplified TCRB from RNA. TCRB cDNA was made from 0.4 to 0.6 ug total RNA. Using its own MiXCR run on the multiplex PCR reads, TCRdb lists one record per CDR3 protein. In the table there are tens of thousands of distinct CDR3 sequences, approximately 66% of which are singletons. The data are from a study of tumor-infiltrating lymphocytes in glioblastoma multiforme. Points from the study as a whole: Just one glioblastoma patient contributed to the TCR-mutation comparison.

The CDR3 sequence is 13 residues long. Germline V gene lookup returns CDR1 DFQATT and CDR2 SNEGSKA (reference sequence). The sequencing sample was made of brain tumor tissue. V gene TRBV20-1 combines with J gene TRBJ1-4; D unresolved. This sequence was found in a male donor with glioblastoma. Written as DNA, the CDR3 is TGCAGTACTAGTATAGCGAATAATGAAAAACTGTTTTTT. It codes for CSTSIANNEKLFF.